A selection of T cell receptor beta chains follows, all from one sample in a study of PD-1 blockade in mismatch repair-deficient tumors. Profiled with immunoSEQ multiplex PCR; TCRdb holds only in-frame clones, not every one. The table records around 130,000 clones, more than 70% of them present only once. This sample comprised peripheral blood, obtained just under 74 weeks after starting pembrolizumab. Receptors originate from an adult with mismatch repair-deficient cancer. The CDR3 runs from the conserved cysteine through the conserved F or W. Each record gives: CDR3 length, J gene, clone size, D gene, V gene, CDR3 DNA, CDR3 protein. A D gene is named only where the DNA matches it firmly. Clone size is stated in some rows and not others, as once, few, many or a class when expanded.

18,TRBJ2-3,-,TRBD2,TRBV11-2,TGTGCCAGCAGCTTAGATAGTCTACTAGCGGGAGACGCAGATACGCAGTATTTT,CASSLDSLLAGDADTQYF
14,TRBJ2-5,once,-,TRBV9,TGTGCCAGCAGCGTCTGGGAGGGGGCGAAGACCCAGTACTTC,CASSVWEGAKTQYF
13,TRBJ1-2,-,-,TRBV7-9,TGTGCCAGCAGTGCGACCGGGAGGGATGGCTACACCTTC,CASSATGRDGYTF
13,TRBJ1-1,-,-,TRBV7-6,TGTGCCAGCAGTCAAAACGGGGTGACTGAAGCTTTCTTT,CASSQNGVTEAFF
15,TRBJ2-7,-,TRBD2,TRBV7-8,TGTGCCAGCAGCTTCCCAGCGGGAGGGCCTTACGAGCAGTACTTC,CASSFPAGGPYEQYF
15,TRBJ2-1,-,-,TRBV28,TGTGCCAGCAGTTTAGAGCCAGCGGGCGGCAATGAGCAGTTCTTC,CASSLEPAGGNEQFF
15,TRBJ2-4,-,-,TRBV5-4,TGTGCCAGCAGCCCGGATGACCTAGCCAAAAACATTCAGTACTTC,CASSPDDLAKNIQYF
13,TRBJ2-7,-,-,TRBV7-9,TGTGCCAGCAGCTCCGAGAATTACTACGAGCAGTACTTC,CASSSENYYEQYF
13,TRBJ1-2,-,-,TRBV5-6,TGTGCCAGCAGCTTGAGAGGGGACTACGGCTACACCTTC,CASSLRGDYGYTF
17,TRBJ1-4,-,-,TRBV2,TGTGCCAGCAGCCCTAGAGGACTTCGCGGCGGTAATGAAAAACTGTTTTTT,CASSPRGLRGGNEKLFF
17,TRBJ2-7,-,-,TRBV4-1,TGCGCCAGCAGCCAAGCCCCAAGGTTGGAACGTCTTCACGAGCAGTACTTC,CASSQAPRLERLHEQYF